The 2 T cell receptor beta chains below all came from one sample that was sequenced in a study of beta chain features in type 1 diabetes. Expressed TCRB transcripts were sequenced because the entire RNA isolate underwent reverse transcription. Profiled with immunoSEQ multiplex PCR; TCRdb holds only in-frame clones, not every one. The table shows 900,000 or so clones, with roughly 15% occurring only once. Sequencing was done on a sample of naive CD4+ T cells from blood. Receptors were obtained from a woman between 18 and 29 years old in good health.

This clone was counted a few times. V gene TRBV7-9 combines with J gene TRBJ2-1, with D possibly TRBD1 on 5 matching bases. This CDR3 contains 15 residues. Germline V CDR1 and CDR2: SEHNR, FQNEAQ (reference sequence). V lost 5 bases and J 6 bases, leaving 17 bases between the germline ends. DNA for the CDR3: TGTGCCAGCAGCCCCCCCCAGGGCCTGGGCAATGAGCAGTTCTTC. Translating it yields CASSPPQGLGNEQFF.

This clone was observed a few times. V is TRBV18 and J is TRBJ2-7; tentative D call: TRBD1 (6 bases). The CDR3 has 15 amino acids. Germline V gene lookup returns CDR1 KGHSH and CDR2 LQKENI. V lost 0 bases, J lost 3 bases, and 12 bases lay in between. CDR3 loop: CASSPPSSGVYEQYF. In DNA form, the CDR3 reads TGTGCCAGCTCACCACCGTCCTCAGGGGTCTACGAGCAGTACTTC.